A single sample is the source of the 21 T cell receptor beta chains below, sequenced in a study of control samples from healthy donors and cancer patients. Only in-frame clones appear in the TCRdb table, and some are missing; sequencing was by immunoSEQ multiplex PCR. The table shows around 140,000 clones, with nearly 90% occurring only once. The source material was PBMCs. These TCRs come from a man aged 50-59 years with head and neck cancer.

The sample holds one count of this clone. The chain links TRBV24-1 to TRBJ2-2; tentative D call: TRBD2 (6 bases). CDR3 length: 12 amino acids. V lost 9 bases and J lost 7, with 11 bases in between. The germline V gene has CDR1 KGHDR and CDR2 SFDVKD. The CDR3 reads CATLGGDGELFF. Here the CDR3 DNA reads TGTGCCACCTTGGGGGGAGACGGGGAGCTGTTTTTT.

Regarding this clone: Other DNA sequences from this sample encode an identical CDR3 as well. The J gene is TRBJ1-5, the V gene TRBV28, with D hard to call. CDR1 is MDHEN, CDR2 SYDVKM, per germline. Deletions cut 6 bases from V and 0 bases from J, with 12 bases between. The CDR3 consists of 15 residues. Written as DNA, the CDR3 is TGTGCCAGCAGCCTCGGAGGTGTTAGCAATCAGCCCCAGCATTTT. Translated, it gives CASSLGGVSNQPQHF. The variable domain in full, with the rest retrieved from reference TRBV28 and TRBJ1-5, is DVKVTQSSRYLVKRTGEKVFLECVQDMDHENMFWYRQDPGLGLRLIYFSYDVKMKEKGDIPEGYSVSREKKERFSLILESASTNQTSMYLCASSLGGVSNQPQHFGDGTRLSIL.

The chain couples TRBV5-8 to TRBJ2-3; 8 bases align to TRBD2. The CDR3 has 14 amino acids. Germline V gene lookup returns CDR1 SGHTS and CDR2 YDEGEE. With 3 bases clipped from V and 6 bases from J, the junction kept 6 bases outside the gene matches. CDR3: CASSSGLALDTQYF. As DNA, the CDR3 is TGTGCCAGCAGCTCTGGACTAGCATTGGATACGCAGTATTTT.

The chain links TRBV2 to TRBJ2-5; 9 bases agree with TRBD2. Per germline, CDR1 SNHLY and CDR2 FYNNEI. V lost 3 bases and J lost 1; bases outside the gene matches: 3. The CDR3 loop spans 15 amino acids. This chain's CDR3 is CASSDETSGQETQYF. The CDR3 nucleotides read TGTGCCAGCAGTGACGAGACTAGCGGCCAAGAGACCCAGTACTTC.

This rearrangement joins TRBV29-1 to TRBJ1-5; D gene unclear. V shed 7 bases and J shed 4 bases, with 11 bases lying between them. This CDR3 region has 12 residues. Germline V lookup: CDR1 SQVTM, CDR2 ANQGSEA. In nucleotides, the CDR3 is TGCAGCGCAACTGACGGAAATCAGCCCCAGCATTTT. This translates into CSATDGNQPQHF.

The chain employs TRBV23-1 and TRBJ2-6; D not certain. TRBV23-1 is given ORF status, its function remaining uncertain. V lost 0 bases to trimming and J lost 0 bases, with 9 bases between them. The CDR3 spans 17 residues. CDR3 loop: CASSQSVSRSGANVLTF. The CDR3, as DNA: TGCGCCAGCAGTCAATCGGTATCCCGCTCTGGGGCCAACGTCCTGACTTTC.

V and J are TRBV19 and TRBJ2-1; D tentatively reads TRBD1 or TRBD2 (5 bases each). V was clipped by 1 base and J by 12 bases, with 22 bases between them. Germline-derived CDR1 and CDR2 are LNHDA and SQIVND (reference sequence). CDR3 length: 16 residues. The CDR3 sequence: CASSIGGNPDGGGQFF. As DNA, the CDR3 is TGTGCCAGTAGTATAGGGGGGAACCCGGATGGAGGAGGGCAGTTCTTC.

The chain carries TRBV6-5 and TRBJ1-1; D not certain. Looked up from germline, CDR1 is MNHEY and CDR2 is SVGAGI. Trimming shortened V by 0 bases and J by 2 bases, and 7 bases separated the two germline ends. This CDR3 has 14 residues. CDR3 bases: TGTGCCAGCAGTTACTCCGGCTTAAACACTGAAGCTTTCTTT. This translates into CASSYSGLNTEAFF.

This chain links TRBV20-1 with TRBJ2-7; possibly TRBD1 or TRBD2 for D (5 bases each). The CDR3 extends over 11 amino acids. V lost 4 bases and J 6 bases, leaving 10 bases between the germline ends. The germline V gene has CDR1 DFQATT and CDR2 SNEGSKA (reference sequence). The chain's CDR3 is CSAKAGSEQYF. CDR3 nucleotides: TGCAGTGCTAAAGCAGGGAGCGAGCAGTACTTC.

This chain uses TRBV7-3 with TRBJ2-2; D is possibly TRBD2 (6 bases). The germline V gene has CDR1 SGHTA and CDR2 FQGTGA. There are 13 residues in the CDR3. Trimming pared 8 bases from V and 4 bases from J, leaving 11 bases between. For the CDR3, the DNA is TGTGCCAGCGGTGGAGGGGCCACCGGGGAGCTGTTTTTT. Amino acids: CASGGGATGELFF.

The chain carries TRBV5-1 and TRBJ2-3; 15 nucleotides match TRBD2. The V gene's germline CDR1 is SGHRS and CDR2 YFSETQ. Germline trimming cut 4 bases from V and 4 bases from J; bases unmatched to any gene: 4. This CDR3 comprises 16 residues. CDR3 DNA: TGCGCCAGCAGCCAAGGGACTAGCGGGGGGTCAGATACGCAGTATTTT. As protein: CASSQGTSGGSDTQYF.

V usage is TRBV27 and J usage is TRBJ2-5; 11 bases are shared with TRBD2. The V gene's germline CDR1 is MNHEY and CDR2 SMNVEV (reference sequence). The V segment lost 2 bases and the J segment 2 bases; nucleotides outside the gene matches: 4. This CDR3 region has 16 residues. The CDR3 reads CASSLEGLAAQETQYF. The CDR3 DNA is TGTGCCAGCAGTTTAGAGGGACTAGCGGCTCAAGAGACCCAGTACTTC.

The CDR3 sequence is CASSGELIAPLQYF. The CDR3 nucleotides are TGCGCCAGCAGTGGTGAATTAATAGCACCTCTGCAGTACTTC. The chain employs TRBV10-1 and TRBJ2-7; D not resolved. Looked up from germline, CDR1 is WNHNN and CDR2 is SYGVQD (reference sequence). There are 14 residues in the CDR3. Trimming shortened V by 4 bases and J by 9 bases, and 19 bases separated the two germline ends.

This clone was counted once. The DNA is omitted, as the CDR3 cannot be located on it reliably, and the CDR3 follows TCRdb's listing. The chain recombines TRBV21-1 with TRBJ1-5; TRBD1, the D gene given by the table, was not confirmed from the DNA. TRBV21-1 is shown as a pseudogene. The CDR3 is 17 residues long, ends included. The CDR3 loop reads CASSKVGSGALGQPQHF.

The chain carries TRBV3-1 (or the pseudogene TRBV3-2) and TRBJ2-1, with 15 nucleotides matching TRBD2. The CDR3 extends over 17 amino acids. Trimming at V came to 4 bases and at J to 0 bases, leaving 1 base not matched to a gene. CDR1 and CDR2 (germline): LGHDT, YNNKEL (reference sequence). This chain's CDR3 is CASSLGLAGGSYNEQFF. In nucleotides, the CDR3 is TGTGCCAGCAGCCTGGGACTAGCGGGGGGCTCCTACAATGAGCAGTTCTTC.

The genes are TRBV6-6 and TRBJ1-3; possible D gene TRBD1, 5 bases. V lost 8 bases, J lost 0 bases, and 11 bases lay in between. Germline V gives CDR1 MNHNY, CDR2 SVGAGI (reference sequence). The CDR3 is made up of 14 amino acids. The CDR3 loop reads CASGAGFSGNTIYF. CDR3 DNA sequence: TGTGCCAGCGGGGCGGGGTTCTCTGGAAACACCATATATTTT.

The chain couples TRBV27 to TRBJ1-2, with TRBD1 as a possible D gene (6 bases). Trimming took off 2 bases at V and 4 bases at J, with 20 bases between the two ends. This CDR3 is 17 amino acids long. Germline CDR1 is MNHEY and CDR2 is SMNVEV (reference sequence). The CDR3 loop is CASSLTGGRGLGYGYTF. For the CDR3, the DNA is TGTGCCAGCAGTTTAACCGGTGGTCGGGGGCTTGGCTATGGCTACACCTTC.

The rearrangement uses TRBV20-1 and TRBJ1-1; unclear D gene. The CDR3 has 13 residues. The V end lost 3 bases, the J end lost 2 bases, and 10 bases lay between the germline ends. Germline V CDR1 and CDR2: DFQATT, SNEGSKA (reference sequence). The CDR3 reads CSASPDGNTEAFF. CDR3 nucleotides: TGCAGTGCTAGTCCGGACGGAAACACTGAAGCTTTCTTT.

This rearrangement joins TRBV4-1 to TRBJ2-1; D is possibly TRBD2 (5 bases). CDR3 length: 17 amino acids. The germline V gene encodes CDR1 MGHRA and CDR2 YSYEKL. With 4 bases removed from V and 0 bases from J, the gap between germline ends came to 16 bases. CDR3 protein: CASSRTEGLSSYNEQFF. The CDR3 DNA follows: TGCGCCAGCAGCCGGACCGAGGGCCTGAGCTCCTACAATGAGCAGTTCTTC.

CDR3 sequence: CASSVVSSGGKTEAFF. Written as DNA, the CDR3 is TGTGCCAGCAGCGTAGTTTCATCAGGGGGCAAAACTGAAGCTTTCTTT. The genes are TRBV9 and TRBJ1-1; 8 nucleotides match TRBD1. Germline-derived CDR1 and CDR2 are SGDLS and YYNGEE. The CDR3 runs to 16 residues. Germline trimming cut 0 bases from V and 5 bases from J; bases unmatched to any gene: 9.

CDR3 in DNA: TGTGCCAGCAGCTCATGGCCCCTCGCGGGGTCCCAAGAGACCCAGTACTTC. The encoded protein is CASSSWPLAGSQETQYF. This sequence joins TRBV11-2 and TRBJ2-5; TRBD2 might be the D (6 bases). Trimming took 4 bases from V and 1 from J, leaving 19 bases between them. CDR1 is SGHAT and CDR2 is FQNNGV in the germline V gene. The CDR3 covers 17 residues.